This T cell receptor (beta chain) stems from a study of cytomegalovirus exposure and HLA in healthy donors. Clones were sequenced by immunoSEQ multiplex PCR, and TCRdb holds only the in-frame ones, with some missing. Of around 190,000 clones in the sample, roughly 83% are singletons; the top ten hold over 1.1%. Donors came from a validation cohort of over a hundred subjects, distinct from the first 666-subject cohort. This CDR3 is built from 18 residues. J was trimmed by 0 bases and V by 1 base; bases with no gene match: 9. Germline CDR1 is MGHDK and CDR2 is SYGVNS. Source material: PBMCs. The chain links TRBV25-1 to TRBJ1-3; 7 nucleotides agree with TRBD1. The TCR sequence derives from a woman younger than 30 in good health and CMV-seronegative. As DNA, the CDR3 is TGTGCCAGCAGTGAATTGGGCAGGGGGACAATCTCTGGAAACACCATATATTTT. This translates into CASSELGRGTISGNTIYF.